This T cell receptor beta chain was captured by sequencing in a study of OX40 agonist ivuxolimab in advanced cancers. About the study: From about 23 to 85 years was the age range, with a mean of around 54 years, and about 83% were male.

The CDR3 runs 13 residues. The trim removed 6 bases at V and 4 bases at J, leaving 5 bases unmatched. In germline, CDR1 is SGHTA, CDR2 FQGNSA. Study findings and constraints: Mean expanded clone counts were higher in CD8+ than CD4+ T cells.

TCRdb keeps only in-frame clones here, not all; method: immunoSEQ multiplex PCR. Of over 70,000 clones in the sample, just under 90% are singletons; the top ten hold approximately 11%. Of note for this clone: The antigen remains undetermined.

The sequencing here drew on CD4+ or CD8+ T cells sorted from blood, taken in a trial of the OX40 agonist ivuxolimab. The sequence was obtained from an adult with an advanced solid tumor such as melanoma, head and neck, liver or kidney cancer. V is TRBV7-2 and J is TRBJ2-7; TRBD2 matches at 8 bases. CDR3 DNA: TGTGCCAGCAGAATTAGCGGGATTTACGAGCAGTACTTC. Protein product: CASRISGIYEQYF.